The clone carrying this T cell receptor beta chain showed up many times. The antigen is undetermined. The source of the sample is a study of early T cells in non-severe SARS-CoV-2 infection. The overall study: The chains were unpaired, and the sequenced material was bulk RNA from unsorted whole blood.

The V end was cut by 5 bases, the J end by 5 bases, with 14 bases between. Germline CDR1 reads WNHNN; CDR2 reads SYGVQD (reference sequence). This CDR3 is 14 amino acids long. Each cDNA molecule carried a unique molecular identifier. Each CDR3 protein gets one entry after TCRdb re-called the 5' RACE reads with MiXCR. Of roughly 60,000 distinct CDR3 sequences in the sample, around 13% were seen once. Whole-study results and caveats: Matching results from VDJdb favored anti-spike CD8 responses, leaving private and CD4 specificities undetected.

Sequencing was done on a sample of whole blood. The chain couples TRBV10-1 to TRBJ2-3; TRBD1 is a possible D gene (6 bases). This TCR was sampled from an adult who was a healthcare worker with PCR-confirmed SARS-CoV-2 infection or an uninfected control (not recorded which). The CDR3 spells CASSPRGSEDTQYF. The CDR3 nucleotides read TGCGCCAGCAGTCCTAGGGGGAGTGAAGATACGCAGTATTTT.